The clone carrying this T cell receptor (beta chain) was seen a handful of times. Other DNA sequences from this sample encode an identical CDR3 as well. Trimming cost V 5 bases and J 2 bases; bases outside gene matches: 5. This CDR3 spans 14 amino acids. Germline V gene lookup returns CDR1 SGHTA and CDR2 FQGNSA. This entry is derived from a study of blood T cell repertoires in COVID-19. Study information: PBMCs, B-cell-depleted T cells, or T cells were the source of the cDNA or gDNA that made up the material.

Here immunoSEQ multiplex PCR was the method, and the copy in TCRdb shows in-frame clones only, minus some. The sample includes 95,000 to 150,000 clones, around four fifths of them seen just once. This chain joins TRBV7-2 and TRBJ1-1, with TRBD1 matching 7 bases. Sequenced material: peripheral blood. This sequence was found in a man older than 75 with active or convalescent COVID-19. The CDR3 DNA reads as TGTGCCAGCAGCGCCGGGACAGCTAACACTGAAGCTTTCTTT. Translated, it gives CASSAGTANTEAFF.